A single sample is the source of the 3 T cell receptor beta chains below, sequenced in a study of T cells in Graves' hyperthyroidism and ophthalmopathy. There were TCR beta CDR3 regions amplified from RNA transcripts. HTBI primers were the set used in a first-round RT-PCR of the TCR CDR3. TCRdb processed the multiplex PCR reads anew with MiXCR; each CDR3 protein has one entry. The table has about 180,000 distinct CDR3 sequences, over 15% seen once. Sequencing was done on a sample of blood. Receptor source: a woman aged 50 to 60 with Graves' hyperthyroidism.

This clonotype came up a few times. The chain joins TRBV4-2 to TRBJ1-1; TRBD1 agrees at 9 bases. The V segment lost 3 bases and the J segment 5 bases; nucleotides outside the gene matches: 4. This CDR3 is 14 amino acids long. CDR1 and CDR2 from the germline V gene are LGHNA and YNFKEQ. The CDR3 bases are TGTGCCAGCAGCCATACGACAGGGGGAACTGAAGCTTTCTTT. Its translation: CASSHTTGGTEAFF.

The chain combines TRBV29-1 with TRBJ2-1, with D perhaps TRBD1 or TRBD2 (5 bases each). Germline CDR1 is SQVTM and CDR2 is ANQGSEA. The CDR3 contains 12 residues. CDR3 in DNA: TGCATATCTAGGGGAGATAACAATGAGCAGTTCTTC. Its translation is CISRGDNNEQFF.

V and J are TRBV20-1 and TRBJ2-7; D is undetermined. The CDR3 loop spans 17 amino acids. Germline values: CDR1 DFQATT, CDR2 SNEGSKA (reference sequence). Trimming left V 3 bases short and J 0 bases short, with 21 bases between. Here the CDR3 reads CSARGDDRIKSSYEQYF. The CDR3 DNA sequence: TGCAGTGCTAGGGGCGACGACCGGATCAAAAGCTCCTACGAGCAGTACTTC.